The rows below give T cell receptor beta chains drawn from one sample of a study of blood T cell repertoires in COVID-19. Assay used: immunoSEQ multiplex PCR; TCRdb lists only in-frame clones, some missing. The table lists about 330,000 clones, over 80% of them singletons. The specimen was peripheral blood. The receptors were sampled from a man aged 25-45 years with COVID-19, enrolled during active disease. CDR3s include the opening cysteine and the closing phenylalanine or tryptophan. The order of the fields is V gene, J gene, clone size, D gene, CDR3 protein, CDR3 DNA. A D gene is named only where the DNA matches it firmly. Expanded clones are given a class, and other clones once, few, many or no size at all.

TRBV4-2	TRBJ2-1	-	TRBD2	CASSQGHIAGGMYNEQFF	TGTGCCAGCAGCCAGGGACATATAGCGGGGGGGATGTACAATGAGCAGTTCTTC
TRBV27	TRBJ2-5	-	-	CASSLWSRGQETQYF	TGTGCCAGCAGTTTATGGTCCAGGGGCCAGGAGACCCAGTACTTC
TRBV12-3/TRBV12-4	TRBJ2-5	-	TRBD2	CASSQGLQETQYF	TGTGCCAGCAGTCAGGGACTACAAGAGACCCAGTACTTC
TRBV18	TRBJ2-2	-	TRBD2	CASSLLAVTNTGELFF	TGTGCCAGCTCACTGCTAGCGGTCACGAACACCGGGGAGCTGTTTTTT
TRBV19	TRBJ2-7	-	-	CASSTLGLPYEQYF	TGTGCCAGTAGCACTCTGGGCCTGCCCTACGAGCAGTACTTC
TRBV12-3/TRBV12-4	TRBJ1-1	-	-	CASSTRGYTEAFF	TGTGCCAGCAGCACACGAGGATACACTGAAGCTTTCTTT
TRBV6-2/TRBV6-3	TRBJ1-5	-	TRBD1	CASSYQSRGYSNQPQHF	TGTGCCAGCAGTTACCAATCCAGGGGGTATAGCAATCAGCCCCAGCATTTT
TRBV7-2	TRBJ2-5	-	-	CASSLPFRGETQYF	TGTGCCAGCAGCCTACCATTCCGGGGGGAGACCCAGTACTTC
TRBV5-1	TRBJ2-5	-	-	CASSLTSGRETQYF	TGCGCCAGCAGCTTGACGTCAGGGCGGGAGACCCAGTACTTC
TRBV6-2/TRBV6-3	TRBJ1-1	-	-	CASSYGTGLTEAFF	TGTGCCAGCAGTTATGGCACGGGACTCACTGAAGCTTTCTTT
TRBV19	TRBJ1-5	-	-	CASSIRGRSSDDQPQHF	TGTGCCAGTAGTATTCGAGGGAGGTCCTCTGACGATCAGCCCCAGCATTTT
TRBV7-9	TRBJ1-5	-	TRBD1	CASSPNRTGKGNQPQHF	TGTGCCAGCAGCCCCAATAGGACAGGGAAGGGGAATCAGCCCCAGCATTTT
TRBV6-6	TRBJ1-2	few	-	CASSPGTFSGYGYTF	TGTGCCAGCAGTCCGGGGACTTTTAGTGGCTATGGCTACACCTTC
TRBV11-3	TRBJ2-1	-	-	CASSLEDKSYNEQFF	TGTGCCAGCAGCTTAGAGGACAAATCCTACAATGAGCAGTTCTTC
TRBV9	TRBJ2-2	-	-	CASSLNTGELFF	TGTGCCAGCAGCCTAAACACCGGGGAGCTGTTTTTT
TRBV7-2	TRBJ1-2	once	-	CASSLGANYGYTF	TGTGCCAGCAGCCTCGGGGCTAACTATGGCTACACCTTC
TRBV6-2/TRBV6-3	TRBJ1-5	-	-	CASSYRAGGNQPQHF	TGTGCCAGCAGTTACAGGGCGGGTGGCAATCAGCCCCAGCATTTT
TRBV7-9	TRBJ2-1	-	TRBD1	CASSLAGTGAFQFF	TGTGCCAGCAGCTTAGCAGGGACAGGGGCCTTTCAGTTCTTC
TRBV7-2	TRBJ1-3	-	-	CASSLGVGRGGNTIYF	TGTGCCAGCAGCTTAGGAGTGGGGAGGGGTGGAAACACCATATATTTT
TRBV27	TRBJ2-7	-	TRBD1	CASSLRGPLYEQYF	TGTGCCAGCAGTTTAAGGGGGCCCCTCTACGAGCAGTACTTC
TRBV20-1	TRBJ1-2	few	-	CSASGQGGSGYGYTF	TGCAGTGCTAGTGGGCAGGGTGGTAGTGGGTATGGCTACACCTTC
TRBV27	TRBJ1-6	few	-	CASSPADSKNYNSPLHF	TGTGCCAGCAGTCCCGCGGACAGCAAGAACTATAATTCACCCCTCCACTTT
TRBV7-2	TRBJ1-6	-	TRBD1	CASSNPGGGSYNSPLHF	TGTGCCAGCAGCAACCCAGGGGGTGGCTCCTATAATTCACCCCTCCACTTT
TRBV18	TRBJ2-1	-	TRBD1	CASSPPGQDNEQFF	TGTGCCAGCTCACCGCCGGGACAGGACAATGAGCAGTTCTTC
TRBV7-8	TRBJ2-7	-	TRBD2	CASSRGGLAAFLNEQYF	TGTGCCAGCAGCCGGGGAGGACTAGCTGCCTTTCTAAACGAGCAGTACTTC
TRBV6-4	TRBJ2-1	few	TRBD2	CASSESGESVNEQFF	TGTGCCAGCAGTGAGAGCGGGGAGTCCGTCAATGAGCAGTTCTTC
TRBV4-1	TRBJ1-5	-	TRBD1	CASSQDPGQGNQPQHF	TGCGCCAGCAGCCAAGACCCCGGACAGGGCAATCAGCCCCAGCATTTT
TRBV4-3	TRBJ2-7	-	TRBD2	CASSRGTGLTYEQYF	TGCGCCAGCAGCCGGGGGACGGGACTAACCTACGAGCAGTACTTC
TRBV28	TRBJ1-2	-	TRBD1	CASISENRGTNYGYTF	TGTGCCAGCATTTCCGAAAACAGGGGAACTAACTATGGCTACACCTTC
TRBV9	TRBJ1-1	few	TRBD1	CASSPQGNQQGMNTEAFF	TGTGCCAGCAGCCCCCAGGGGAACCAACAGGGGATGAACACTGAAGCTTTCTTT
TRBV10-3	TRBJ2-3	-	TRBD1	CAISERDRGSADTQYF	TGTGCCATCAGTGAACGGGACAGGGGGAGCGCAGATACGCAGTATTTT
TRBV5-1	TRBJ2-5	-	-	CASSPSSLTPAGQETQYF	TGCGCCAGCAGCCCTTCCTCACTGACCCCGGCGGGGCAAGAGACCCAGTACTTC
TRBV5-1	TRBJ2-1	-	-	CASSLGDIYNEQFF	TGCGCCAGCAGCTTAGGGGACATCTACAATGAGCAGTTCTTC
TRBV7-3	TRBJ2-7	few	TRBD2	CASSLGTSGTYEQYF	TGTGCCAGCAGCTTAGGTACTAGCGGGACCTACGAGCAGTACTTC
TRBV7-9	TRBJ2-4	-	-	CASSLAQGAKNIQYF	TGTGCCAGCAGCTTAGCGCAGGGGGCCAAAAACATTCAGTACTTC